The 21 T cell receptor beta chains presented below share a single source sample, sequenced in a study of post-analysis software for immune sequencing data. Which antigens these TCRs recognize remains unknown. TCR beta libraries were prepared from cDNA with unique molecular identifiers. From the PCR reads, TCRdb called clonotypes with MiXCR, one entry per CDR3 protein. The table shows 350,000 to 500,000 distinct CDR3 sequences, with approximately 37% occurring only once. Study-wide findings and caveats: In patients, TRBV5-6, TRBV5-1 and TRBV20-1 belonged to roughly five TRBV segments found more frequently than in controls.

Source material: blood. The receptors shown here come from a girl aged 2-15 years with multiple sclerosis.

About this clonotype itself: The junction and the germline gene differ at one end; a read error may be behind it. The chain links TRBV12-3 or TRBV12-4 to TRBJ2-3, with D tentatively TRBD2 (5 bases). This CDR3 has 14 residues. This CDR3 is CASNGEGSTDAQYF. The CDR3 DNA follows: TGTGCCAGCAATGGGGAAGGGAGCACAGATGCGCAGTATTTT.

A note on this clonotype: Mismatch with germline at one junction end may stem from a read error. The J gene is TRBJ1-6, the V gene TRBV6-5; D unresolved. The CDR3 loop spans 15 amino acids. Per germline, CDR1 MNHEY and CDR2 SVGAGI. In nucleotides, the CDR3 is TGTGCCAGCAGTTACTCGGGAAAAGACGGTTCACCCCGCCACTTT. Translated, it gives CASSYSGKDGSPRHF.

J is TRBJ2-3 and V is TRBV7-6, with D perhaps matching TRBD1 or TRBD2 (5 bases each). CDR3 length equals 14 residues. Trimming removed 7 bases from V and 1 base from J, with 12 bases in between. Germline V gives CDR1 SGHVS, CDR2 FNYEAQ. The CDR3, as DNA: TGTGCCAGCAATTTTCTGGGGGGCACAGATACGCAGTATTTT. Amino acid sequence: CASNFLGGTDTQYF.

CDR3 nucleotides: TGTGCCAGCACTAAGACAGGGGGCCAAGAGACCCAGTACTTC. Its translation: CASTKTGGQETQYF. The chain is built from TRBV6-2 or TRBV6-3 and TRBJ2-5; 9 nucleotides match TRBD1. Trimming took 7 bases from V and 1 from J; bases not matched to a gene: 4. The CDR3 sequence is 14 residues long. The germline gives CDR1 MNHEY, CDR2 SVGEGT.

This clonotype has only a few counts. The CDR3 spells CASSLGEEGYEQYF. The DNA for the CDR3 is TGTGCCAGCAGCTTAGGGGAGGAGGGTTACGAGCAGTACTTC. The chain is built from TRBV7-3 and TRBJ2-7, with D maybe TRBD2 (6 bases). V was cut by 2 bases and J by 4 bases, with 12 bases left in between. CDR1 SGHTA and CDR2 FQGTGA come from the germline V gene. This CDR3 is 14 amino acids long.

The V call is TRBV6-1, the J call TRBJ2-7; the match to TRBD1 covers 7 bases. This CDR3 comprises 16 residues. V dropped 2 bases and J dropped 1; count of bases not matched to a gene: 8. Germline assignment: CDR1 MNHNS and CDR2 SASEGT. The CDR3 DNA reads as TGTGCCAGCAGTGAAAGGGGAAAGGGGGCTTCCTACGAGCAGTACTTC. This sequence encodes CASSERGKGASYEQYF.

This clonotype was observed a handful of times. This sequence joins TRBV4-1 and TRBJ2-3; 13 positions match TRBD2. Germline V lookup: CDR1 MGHRA, CDR2 YSYEKL. The V segment lost 4 bases and the J segment 3 bases; nucleotides outside the gene matches: 7. The CDR3 has 17 residues. DNA for the CDR3: TGCGCCAGCAGCCCAACCCCGACTAGCGGGGGGACAGATACGCAGTATTTT. Translating it yields CASSPTPTSGGTDTQYF.

This clonotype has only a few counts. This sequence joins TRBV7-6 and TRBJ2-7; 9 positions match TRBD1. Germline-derived CDR1 and CDR2 are SGHVS and FNYEAQ. V gave up 3 bases and J gave up 3 bases; unmatched junction bases: 9. The CDR3 totals 16 residues. The DNA for the CDR3 is TGTGCCAGCAGCTTTAGACCGGGACAGGGAATCTACGAGCAGTACTTC. Amino acid sequence: CASSFRPGQGIYEQYF.

This clonotype was seen more than once but under ten times. The chain carries TRBV7-6 and TRBJ1-6, with unresolved D. Germline V gene sequence: CDR1 SGHVS, CDR2 FNYEAQ. The CDR3 loop spans 14 amino acids. Trimming took 7 bases from V and 8 from J, leaving 15 bases between them. DNA of the CDR3: TGTGCCAGCACCCCGTTAGTTGGGGATTCACCCCTCCACTTT. Protein: CASTPLVGDSPLHF.

This clonotype was counted many times. The chain recombines TRBV12-3 or TRBV12-4 with TRBJ2-7, with 8 bases that match TRBD2. After removal of 7 bases from V and 2 bases from J, the junction contained 7 bases not matched to a gene. This CDR3 has 14 residues. The CDR3 spells CASMPSGSAYEQYF. The CDR3 coding sequence is TGTGCCAGCATGCCTAGCGGGTCAGCCTACGAGCAGTACTTC.

The V call is TRBV19, the J call TRBJ1-2; tentatively, D is TRBD1 (6 bases). Per the germline V gene, CDR1 is LNHDA and CDR2 is SQIVND (reference sequence). V lost 2 bases and J 6 bases, leaving 10 bases between the germline ends. The CDR3 is 13 residues long. CDR3 residues: CASSILQGDGYTF. CDR3 coding DNA: TGTGCCAGTAGTATACTACAGGGAGATGGCTACACCTTC. The full variable domain, in which reference TRBV19 and TRBJ1-2 provide the parts outside the CDR3, is DGGITQSPKYLFRKEGQNVTLSCEQNLNHDAMYWYRQDPGQGLRLIYYSQIVNDFQKGDIAEGYSVSREKKESFPLTVTSAQKNPTAFYLCASSILQGDGYTFGSGTRLTVV.

J is TRBJ2-1 and V is TRBV21-1; TRBD1 is taken as the D call from the table, unchecked against the DNA. TRBV21-1 is shown as a pseudogene. The CDR3 is made up of 13 amino acids. Here the CDR3 reads CAPRGPGDNEQFF. CDR3 in DNA: TGTGCCCCACGTGGACCAGGGGACAATGAGCAGTTCTTC.

CDR3 coding DNA: TGTGCCAGCAGTTTAGGGGAGGCGGGGTACAATGAGCAGTTCTTC. It specifies CASSLGEAGYNEQFF. The chain is built from TRBV28 and TRBJ2-1; a possible D gene is TRBD2 (6 bases). This CDR3 contains 15 residues. Germline-derived CDR1 and CDR2 are MDHEN and SYDVKM. V lost 2 bases and J 4 bases, leaving 12 bases between the germline ends. The entire variable domain, with the rest obtained from reference TRBV28 and TRBJ2-1, is as follows: DVKVTQSSRYLVKRTGEKVFLECVQDMDHENMFWYRQDPGLGLRLIYFSYDVKMKEKGDIPEGYSVSREKKERFSLILESASTNQTSMYLCASSLGEAGYNEQFFGPGTRLTVL.

The genes are TRBV6-5 and TRBJ2-6; D unclear. CDR1 and CDR2 (germline): MNHEY, SVGAGI. There are 15 residues in the CDR3. V shed 6 bases and J shed 3 bases, with 12 bases lying between them. For the CDR3, the DNA is TGTGCCAGCAGCCCCTGGAGTGGTGGGGCCAACGTCCTGACTTTC. It translates to CASSPWSGGANVLTF.

This clonotype was found a few times. The chain uses TRBV4-3 and TRBJ1-2, with 7 bases fitting TRBD1. Germline CDR1 is LGHNA and CDR2 is YSLEER. The CDR3 totals 14 residues. Trimming at V came to 0 bases and at J to 5 bases, leaving 3 bases not matched to a gene. The CDR3 nucleotides are TGCGCCAGCAGCCAAGAAAACAGGGGTTATGGCTACACCTTC. Protein sequence: CASSQENRGYGYTF.

V gene TRBV29-1 combines with J gene TRBJ2-7; a weak D match, TRBD2 (6 bases). Trimming pared 5 bases from V and 0 bases from J, leaving 11 bases between. Germline lookup yields CDR1 SQVTM and CDR2 ANQGSEA. This CDR3 spans 13 amino acids. CDR3 in amino acids: CSVSSASSYEQYF. The DNA of the CDR3 is TGCAGCGTTTCTAGCGCGAGCTCCTACGAGCAGTACTTC.

A few counts support this clonotype. J is TRBJ2-5 and V is TRBV6-2 or TRBV6-3; D is unresolved. The V gene's germline CDR1 is MNHEY and CDR2 SVGEGT. The CDR3 contains 16 residues. V lost 2 bases to trimming and J lost 0 bases, with 13 bases between them. The CDR3, as DNA: TGTGCCAGCAGTTACACCCAGCCTTGGTACCAAGAGACCCAGTACTTC. It translates to CASSYTQPWYQETQYF.

The chain employs TRBV7-2 and TRBJ1-3; no clear D. Germline V gene data show CDR1 as SGHTA and CDR2 as FQGNSA. Trimming took off 5 bases at V and 4 bases at J, with 12 bases between the two ends. The CDR3 covers 14 residues. CDR3 nucleotides: TGTGCCAGCAGCCCCCTTAGTGTGGGAAACACCATATATTTT. Protein sequence: CASSPLSVGNTIYF.

The chain recombines TRBV12-3 or TRBV12-4 with TRBJ2-5, with 8 bases aligning to TRBD1. The J call may be incorrect, as the DNA end agrees better with TRBJ2-7. CDR3 length: 13 residues. CDR3 DNA sequence: TGTGCCAGCAGTTTGGACAGGGAGGCCGAGCAGTACTTC. Protein: CASSLDREAEQYF.

This clonotype has more than one count but fewer than ten. V usage is TRBV7-2 and J usage is TRBJ2-5; 7 bases line up with TRBD1. V lost 2 bases, J lost 4 bases, and 4 bases stayed unmatched. Germline CDR1 SGHTA, CDR2 FQGNSA. CDR3 length: 14 residues. CDR3 in DNA: TGTGCCAGCAGCTTATTAAGGGGGCGAGAGACCCAGTACTTC. Encoded protein: CASSLLRGRETQYF.

The chain employs TRBV2 and TRBJ1-2, with no clear D. The V end was cut by 4 bases, the J end by 5 bases, with 8 bases between. This CDR3 is built from 12 residues. Germline V CDR1 and CDR2: SNHLY, FYNNEI. DNA of the CDR3: TGTGCCAGCAGTGTTACTGTATATGGCTACACCTTC. Translated, it gives CASSVTVYGYTF.